The 3 T cell receptor beta chains below were found in one sample sequenced in a study of blood T cell repertoires in COVID-19. The table came from immunoSEQ multiplex PCR; TCRdb's copy has only in-frame clones and leaves some out. This table has 310,000 or so clones, 89% appearing once. Sequencing was carried out using peripheral blood. These receptors all stem from a man in his late teens or twenties who had recovered from COVID-19.

The chain carries TRBV19 and TRBJ1-3; 7 bases are shared with TRBD1. The J segment lost 0 bases and the V segment lost 8 bases, leaving 7 bases of the junction unmatched. Germline V gene data show CDR1 as LNHDA and CDR2 as SQIVND (reference sequence). The CDR3 consists of 15 residues. The CDR3 DNA is TGTGCCAGTGTAACCGGGACAGCCTCTGGAAACACCATATATTTT. This translates into CASVTGTASGNTIYF.

The genes are TRBV19 and TRBJ2-1; a possible D gene is TRBD2 (5 bases). V lost 0 bases and J lost 0, with 15 bases in between. The CDR3 loop spans 18 amino acids. Germline V gene lookup returns CDR1 LNHDA and CDR2 SQIVND (reference sequence). The CDR3 loop reads CASSIDLRAVSSYNEQFF. Here the CDR3 DNA reads TGTGCCAGTAGTATAGACCTGAGAGCGGTAAGCTCCTACAATGAGCAGTTCTTC. Filled out from reference TRBV19 and TRBJ2-1, the complete variable domain reads DGGITQSPKYLFRKEGQNVTLSCEQNLNHDAMYWYRQDPGQGLRLIYYSQIVNDFQKGDIAEGYSVSREKKESFPLTVTSAQKNPTAFYLCASSIDLRAVSSYNEQFFGPGTRLTVL.

This clone was found once. The rearrangement joins TRBV9 to TRBJ1-2; tentative D call: TRBD1 (6 bases). Germline values: CDR1 SGDLS, CDR2 YYNGEE. The ends were cut back, 4 bases at V and 6 bases at J, with 13 bases in the middle. The CDR3 consists of 13 residues. The CDR3 region has the DNA TGTGCCAGCAGCTTATATTCAGGGGATGGCTACACCTTC. Encoded protein: CASSLYSGDGYTF.